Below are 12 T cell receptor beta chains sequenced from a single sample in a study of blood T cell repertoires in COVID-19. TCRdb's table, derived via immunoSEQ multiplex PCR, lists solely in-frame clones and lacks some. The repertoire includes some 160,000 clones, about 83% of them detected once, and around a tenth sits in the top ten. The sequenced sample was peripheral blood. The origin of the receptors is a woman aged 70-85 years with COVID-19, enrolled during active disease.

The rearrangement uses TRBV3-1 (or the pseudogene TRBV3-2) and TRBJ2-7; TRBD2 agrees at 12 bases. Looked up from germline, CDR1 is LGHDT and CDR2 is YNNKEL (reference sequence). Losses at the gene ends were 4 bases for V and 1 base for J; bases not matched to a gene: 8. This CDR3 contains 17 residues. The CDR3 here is CASSPRGLAGRSYEQYF. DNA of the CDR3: TGTGCCAGCAGCCCCCGTGGACTAGCGGGGAGATCCTACGAGCAGTACTTC.

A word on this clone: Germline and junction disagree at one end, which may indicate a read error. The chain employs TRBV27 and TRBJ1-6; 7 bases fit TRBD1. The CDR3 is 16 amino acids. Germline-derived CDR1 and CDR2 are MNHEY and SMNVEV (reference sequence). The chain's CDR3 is CASRINSRGDNSHLHF. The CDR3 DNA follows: TGTGCCAGCAGAATTAATAGCAGGGGGGATAATTCACACCTCCACTTT.

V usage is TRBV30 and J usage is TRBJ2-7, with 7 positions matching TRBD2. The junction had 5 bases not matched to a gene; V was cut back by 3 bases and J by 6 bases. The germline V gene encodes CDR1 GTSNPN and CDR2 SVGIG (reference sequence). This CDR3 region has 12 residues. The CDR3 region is CAWRGGKTEQYF. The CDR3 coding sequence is TGTGCCTGGAGGGGAGGGAAGACCGAGCAGTACTTC.

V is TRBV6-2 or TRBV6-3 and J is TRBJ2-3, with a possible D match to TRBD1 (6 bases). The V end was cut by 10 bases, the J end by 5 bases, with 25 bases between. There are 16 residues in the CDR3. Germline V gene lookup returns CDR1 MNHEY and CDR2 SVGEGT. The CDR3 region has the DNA TGTGCCACCAGCATCCGTCGGGACATTAAAGGAGATACGCAGTATTTT. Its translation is CATSIRRDIKGDTQYF.

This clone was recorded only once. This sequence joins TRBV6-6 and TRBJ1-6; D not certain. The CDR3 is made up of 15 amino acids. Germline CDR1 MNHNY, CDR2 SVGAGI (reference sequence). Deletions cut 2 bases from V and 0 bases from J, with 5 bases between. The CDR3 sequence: CASSYDTSYNSPLHF. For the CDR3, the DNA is TGTGCCAGCAGTTACGACACCTCCTATAATTCACCCCTCCACTTT.

CDR3 region: CASSISGSSGNTIYF. DNA for the CDR3: TGTGCCAGCAGTATTTCCGGGAGCTCTGGAAACACCATATATTTT. The chain links TRBV9 to TRBJ1-3; D remains ambiguous. The germline V gene encodes CDR1 SGDLS and CDR2 YYNGEE. The CDR3 spans 15 residues. V dropped 5 bases and J dropped 0 bases, with 12 bases sitting between them.

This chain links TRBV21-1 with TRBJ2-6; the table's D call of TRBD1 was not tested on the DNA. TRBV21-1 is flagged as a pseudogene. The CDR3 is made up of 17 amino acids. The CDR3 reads CASSPRQISSGANVLTF. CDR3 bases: TGTGCCAGCAGCCCGCGACAGATTAGCTCTGGGGCCAACGTCCTGACTTTC.

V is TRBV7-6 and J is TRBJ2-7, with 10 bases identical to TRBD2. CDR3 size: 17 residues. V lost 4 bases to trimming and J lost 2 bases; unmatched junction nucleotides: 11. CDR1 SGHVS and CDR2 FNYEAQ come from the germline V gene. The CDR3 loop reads CASSSSISGGPPYEQYF. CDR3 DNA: TGTGCCAGCAGCTCCTCGATTAGCGGGGGGCCTCCCTACGAGCAGTACTTC.

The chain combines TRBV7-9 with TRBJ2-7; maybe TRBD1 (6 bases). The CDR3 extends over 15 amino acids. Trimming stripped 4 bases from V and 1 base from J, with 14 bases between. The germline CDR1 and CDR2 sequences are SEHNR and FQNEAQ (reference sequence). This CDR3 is CASSSRQTGSYEQYF. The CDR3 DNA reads TGTGCCAGCAGCTCCCGCCAGACAGGTTCCTACGAGCAGTACTTC.

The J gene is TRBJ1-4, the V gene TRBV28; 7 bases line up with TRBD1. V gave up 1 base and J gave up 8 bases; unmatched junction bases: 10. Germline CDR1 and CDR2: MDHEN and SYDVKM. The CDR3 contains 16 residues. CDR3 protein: CASSLSFGDSSEKLFF. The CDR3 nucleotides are TGTGCCAGCAGTTTATCGTTCGGGGACAGCTCCGAAAAACTGTTTTTT. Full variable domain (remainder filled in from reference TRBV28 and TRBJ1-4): DVKVTQSSRYLVKRTGEKVFLECVQDMDHENMFWYRQDPGLGLRLIYFSYDVKMKEKGDIPEGYSVSREKKERFSLILESASTNQTSMYLCASSLSFGDSSEKLFFGSGTQLSVL.

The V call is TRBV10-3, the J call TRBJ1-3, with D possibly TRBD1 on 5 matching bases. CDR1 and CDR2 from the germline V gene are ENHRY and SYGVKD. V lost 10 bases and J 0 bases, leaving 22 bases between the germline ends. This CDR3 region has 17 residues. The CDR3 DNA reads TGTGCCACCAGGAAACAGGACAACCCAATCTCTGGAAACACCATATATTTT. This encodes CATRKQDNPISGNTIYF.

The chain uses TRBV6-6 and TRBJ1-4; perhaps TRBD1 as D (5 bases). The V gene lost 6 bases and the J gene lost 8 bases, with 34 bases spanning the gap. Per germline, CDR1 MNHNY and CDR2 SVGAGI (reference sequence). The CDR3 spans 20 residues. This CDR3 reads CASSPAASGQGPVSREKLFF. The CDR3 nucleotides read TGTGCCAGCAGCCCCGCCGCCAGCGGGCAGGGCCCAGTATCGAGGGAAAAACTGTTTTTT.